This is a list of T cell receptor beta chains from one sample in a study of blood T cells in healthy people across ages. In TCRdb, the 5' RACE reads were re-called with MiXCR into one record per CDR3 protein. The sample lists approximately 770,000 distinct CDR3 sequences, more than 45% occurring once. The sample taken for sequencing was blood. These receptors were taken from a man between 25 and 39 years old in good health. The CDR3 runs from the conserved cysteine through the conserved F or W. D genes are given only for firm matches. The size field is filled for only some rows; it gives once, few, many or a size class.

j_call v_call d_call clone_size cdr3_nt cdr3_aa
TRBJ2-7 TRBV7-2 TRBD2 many TGTGCCAGCAGCTCACGGACTAGCGCCTACCTCTACGAGCAGTACTTC CASSSRTSAYLYEQYF
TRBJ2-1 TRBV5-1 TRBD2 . TGCGCCAGCAGGTCCGGGACTAGCGGGGGGAAGGTCGACTACAATGAGCAGTTCTTC CASRSGTSGGKVDYNEQFF
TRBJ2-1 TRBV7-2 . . TGTGCCAGCGGCTCGAGACAGACCTACAATGAGCAGTTCTTC CASGSRQTYNEQFF
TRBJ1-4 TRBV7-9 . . TGTGCCAGCAGCTCCTCAGGGCCGGGGGAAAAACTGTTTTTT CASSSSGPGEKLFF
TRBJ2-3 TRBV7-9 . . TGTGCCAGCAGCTTACGTGCAGCCCGCACAGATACGCAGTATTTT CASSLRAARTDTQYF
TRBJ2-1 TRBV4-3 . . TGCGCCAGCAGCCAAGACGGGAGTTTAATCAATGAGCAGTTCTTC CASSQDGSLINEQFF
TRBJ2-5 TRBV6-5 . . TGTGCCAGCAGATTACTTCCTGGGAGGGGGCTTGATGAGCAGTACTTC CASRLLPGRGLDEQYF
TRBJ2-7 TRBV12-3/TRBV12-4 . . TGTGCCAGCAGTCCCAGTGGGGAGCTATCCTACGAGCAGTACTTC CASSPSGELSYEQYF
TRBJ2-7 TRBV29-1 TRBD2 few TGCAGCGTTGAAAGAGGGGCGGGGGGAGATGAGCAGTACTTC CSVERGAGGDEQYF
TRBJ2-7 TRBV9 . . TGTGCCAGCAGCGATCGGTTGAACGGCGAGCAGTACTTC CASSDRLNGEQYF
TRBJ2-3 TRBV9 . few TGTGCCAGCAGCGTGGGCAGGGAGCGTTCATATACGCAGTATTTT CASSVGRERSYTQYF
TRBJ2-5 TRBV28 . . TGTGCCACCAGTGAGGGTGTCGAGACCCAGTACTTC CATSEGVETQYF
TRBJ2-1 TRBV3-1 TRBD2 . TGTGCCAGCAGCCAAGAAGCGGAGCGGGGGAAGTTCTTC CASSQEAERGKFF
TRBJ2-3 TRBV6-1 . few TGTGCCAGCAGGGAGACGGATACGCAGTATTTT CASRETDTQYF
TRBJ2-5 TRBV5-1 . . TGCGCCAGCAGCGACAATGGAGAGACCCAGTACTTC CASSDNGETQYF
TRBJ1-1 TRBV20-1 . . TGCAGTGCTAGAGATTGGGAACAGGTCAACACTGAAGCTTTCTTT CSARDWEQVNTEAFF
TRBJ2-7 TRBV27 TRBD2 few TGTGCCAGCAGTTTACAGCGGGGCCATCACTACGAGCAGTACTTC CASSLQRGHHYEQYF
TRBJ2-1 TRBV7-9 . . TGTGCCAGCAGCTCAAAGCCTACCTCAGGAGAGCAGTTCTTC CASSSKPTSGEQFF
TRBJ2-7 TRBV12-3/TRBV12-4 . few TGTGCCAGCAGTTTCTTTGTAGGGGCTCGGGACGAGCAGTACTTC CASSFFVGARDEQYF
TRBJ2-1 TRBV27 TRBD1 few TGTGCCAGCAGTTCACCGGGACAGAACAATGAGCAGTTCTTC CASSSPGQNNEQFF
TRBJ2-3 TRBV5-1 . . TGCGCCAGCAGCTTGGAGCCTAGCAGCGGCACAGATACGCAGTATTTT CASSLEPSSGTDTQYF
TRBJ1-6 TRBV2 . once TGTGCCAGCAGCGGGACCGGGACGGGAAATTCACCCCTCCACTTT CASSGTGTGNSPLHF
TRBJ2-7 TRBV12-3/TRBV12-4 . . TGTGCCAGCAGTTGGAGAGTCTACGAGCAGTACTTC CASSWRVYEQYF
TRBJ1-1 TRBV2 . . TGTGCCAGCACCCAGGGGTTAGGTACTGAAGCTTTCTTT CASTQGLGTEAFF
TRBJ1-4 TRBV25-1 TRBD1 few TGTGCCAGCAGTGAACCCCGACAGGGGATAAATGAAAAACTGTTTTTT CASSEPRQGINEKLFF
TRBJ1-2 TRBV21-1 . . TGTGCCAGCAGCGCTCCCGTGGGGGTACATGGCTACACCTTC CASSAPVGVHGYTF
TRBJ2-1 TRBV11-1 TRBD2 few TGTGCCAGCAGCAATGACATAGCGGGAGCCACCTACAATGAGCAGTTCTTC CASSNDIAGATYNEQFF
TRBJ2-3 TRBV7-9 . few TGTGCCAGCAGCTTATACGGGTGGGATACGCAGTATTTT CASSLYGWDTQYF
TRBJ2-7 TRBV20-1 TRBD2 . TGCAGTGCTGATAGCGGGACCCCCTACGAGCAGTACTTC CSADSGTPYEQYF
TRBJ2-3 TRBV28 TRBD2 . TGTGCCAGCAGCCTAACCTCCGGGACTAGCGGGAGGGCAGATACGCAGTATTTT CASSLTSGTSGRADTQYF
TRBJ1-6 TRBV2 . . TGTGCCAGCAGTGAAGAGCGGTATGAGTCACCCCTCCACTTT CASSEERYESPLHF
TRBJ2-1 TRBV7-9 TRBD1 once TGTGCCAGCAGTGGGGACAGGGCGAACAATGAGCAGTTCTTC CASSGDRANNEQFF
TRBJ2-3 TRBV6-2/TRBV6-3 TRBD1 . TGTGCCAGCAGTGACCAGACAGGGGGTTATGCAGATACGCAGTATTTT CASSDQTGGYADTQYF
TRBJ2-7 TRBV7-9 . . TGTGCCAGCAGAGCTGGAGGGAGCTCCTACAATGAGCAGTACTTC CASRAGGSSYNEQYF
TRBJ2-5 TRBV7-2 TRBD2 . TGTGCCAGCAGCTTAGGATGGCGGGGGGCGCCTCAAGAGACCCAGTACTTC CASSLGWRGAPQETQYF
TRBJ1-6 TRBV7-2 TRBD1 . TGTGCCAGCAGCCTTGCAGGGGGCGATCGTTCACCCCTCCACTTT CASSLAGGDRSPLHF
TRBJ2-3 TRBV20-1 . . TGCAGTGCTAGAGATACACTACCCCCTTTCACAGATACGCAGTATTTT CSARDTLPPFTDTQYF
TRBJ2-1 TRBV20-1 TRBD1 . TGCAGTGCTTATGGACAGGGGGCCTACAATGAGCAGTTCTTC CSAYGQGAYNEQFF
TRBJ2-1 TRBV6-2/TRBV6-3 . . TGTGCCAGCAGTTTGACTACAGGGTACCAGTTCTTC CASSLTTGYQFF
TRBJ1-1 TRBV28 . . TGTGCCAGCAGTTTACCCCAGAACACTGAAGCTTTCTTT CASSLPQNTEAFF
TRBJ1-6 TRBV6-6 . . TGTGCCCCGCCGGGGGCCCAAATAAACAATTCACCCCTCCACTTT CAPPGAQINNSPLHF
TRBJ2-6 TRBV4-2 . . TGTGCCAGTAGCCAAGAAGTAGCCTCTGGGGCCAACGTCCTGACTTTC CASSQEVASGANVLTF